This paragraph covers one T cell receptor (beta chain) sequence. The CDR3 runs to 13 residues. Germline V gives CDR1 SGHTS, CDR2 YDEGEE. Deletions cut 7 bases from V and 2 bases from J, with 12 bases between. The data are from a study of blood T cell repertoires in COVID-19. Overall study: The study drew acute and convalescent COVID-19 samples from the United States, Italy and Spain. Sources were T cells, B-cell-depleted T cells, or PBMCs; the material itself was cDNA or gDNA.

Under the authors' procedure: Estimated nucleated cell counts came from reference gene primer amplification. The protocol was immunoSEQ multiplex PCR, while the TCRdb copy is restricted to in-frame clones and leaves out a portion. From that table come the V and J calls and clone size; the DNA was used to work out D and trimming. The table lists about 80,000 clones, roughly 88% of them singletons. The clonotype was recovered from a woman of 80 years or more with acute or convalescent COVID-19. Source material: peripheral blood. The chain uses TRBV5-8 and TRBJ1-1; D unclear. CDR3 in amino acids: CASGPYFNTEAFF. DNA for the CDR3: TGTGCCAGCGGCCCTTATTTTAACACTGAAGCTTTCTTT.